Below are 7 T cell receptor beta chains sequenced from a single sample in a study of shared clonotypes between healthy human individuals. Profiled with immunoSEQ multiplex PCR; TCRdb holds only in-frame clones, not every one. Among about 1 million clones listed, about 70% were seen once. Material: memory CD4+ T cells sorted from blood. Stated subset: CD45RA-negative fraction. The source is a young man in good health.

The gene calls are TRBV19 and TRBJ2-1; D might be TRBD2 (5 bases). This CDR3 region has 14 residues. With 3 bases removed from V and 1 base from J, the gap between germline ends came to 7 bases. Germline V gene sequence: CDR1 LNHDA, CDR2 SQIVND (reference sequence). Here the CDR3 DNA reads TGTGCCAGTAGTATTCCGGGGTCCTACAATGAGCAGTTCTTC. Translation: CASSIPGSYNEQFF.

The chain uses TRBV21-1 and TRBJ2-6. TRBV21-1 is labeled a pseudogene. The CDR3 extends over 15 amino acids. The CDR3 coding sequence is TGTGCCAGCCCGGCTACCATCACCGGGGCCAACGTCCTGACTTTC. Translating gives CASPATITGANVLTF.

This chain joins TRBV29-1 and TRBJ1-1, with unresolved D. V gave up 7 bases and J gave up 6 bases, with 12 bases separating them. Germline CDR1 is SQVTM and CDR2 is ANQGSEA. This CDR3 has 11 amino acids. The CDR3 reads CSAGRRPEAFF. Here the CDR3 DNA reads TGCAGCGCCGGACGTAGACCTGAAGCTTTCTTT.

The CDR3 DNA is TGTGCCAGCAGTTTCCGGGGAGGGGTCGGAAACACCATATATTTT. It is translated as CASSFRGGVGNTIYF. The V gene is TRBV28, the J gene TRBJ1-3, with a tentative D call TRBD1 (5 bases). CDR1 MDHEN and CDR2 SYDVKM come from the germline V gene. The CDR3 covers 15 residues. Trimming left V 3 bases short and J 4 bases short, with 13 bases between.

The chain joins TRBV7-2 to TRBJ2-2, with D unclear. V was shortened by 1 base and J by 3 bases, with 12 bases between the two germline ends. This CDR3 has 16 amino acids. Germline V gene data show CDR1 as SGHTA and CDR2 as FQGNSA. CDR3 region: CASSLDGLRYTGELFF. DNA of the CDR3: TGTGCCAGCAGCTTAGATGGGCTTAGGTACACCGGGGAGCTGTTTTTT.

This rearrangement joins TRBV9 to TRBJ1-3, with a tentative D call TRBD1 (6 bases). The CDR3 consists of 15 residues. V lost 3 bases and J 0 bases, leaving 10 bases between the germline ends. Germline V gene data show CDR1 as SGDLS and CDR2 as YYNGEE. The CDR3 DNA is TGTGCCAGCAGCGCTACAGGGCTCTCTGGAAACACCATATATTTT. Encoded protein: CASSATGLSGNTIYF.

The chain links TRBV25-1 to TRBJ1-2; TRBD1 matches 7 bases. Germline lookup yields CDR1 MGHDK and CDR2 SYGVNS. The CDR3 is 11 amino acids. V lost 8 bases to trimming and J lost 6 bases; unmatched junction nucleotides: 3. The CDR3 sequence is CASGRGNGYTF. The CDR3 bases are TGTGCCAGCGGCAGGGGGAATGGCTACACCTTC.